What follows are 13 T cell receptor beta chains derived from one specimen sequenced in a study of response to subunit inactivated influenza vaccine. TCRdb analysed the RT-PCR reads with MiXCR anew, one entry per CDR3 protein. The sample records roughly 460,000 distinct CDR3 sequences, about 10% being singletons. The sample was PBMCs from blood, taken about 40 days after vaccination. Receptors originate from a man between 45 and 60 years old who received an inactivated influenza vaccine.

In its sample, this clonotype was seen many times. Mismatch with germline at one junction end may stem from a read error. The rearrangement links TRBV7-7 to TRBJ2-5; TRBD1 matches 10 bases. Germline loops: CDR1 SSHAT, CDR2 FNYEAQ (reference sequence). The CDR3 is made up of 15 amino acids. This CDR3 is CASSPGTGVLQTQYF. CDR3 DNA sequence: TGTGCTAGCAGCCCTGGGACAGGGGTGTTGCAGACCCAGTACTTC. Looking up the rest from reference TRBV7-7 and TRBJ2-5 gives the full variable domain: GAGVSQSPRYKVTKRGQDVTLRCDPISSHATLYWYQQALGQGPEFLTYFNYEAQPDKSGLPSDRFSAERPEGSISTLTIQRTEQRDSAMYRCASSPGTGVLQTQYFGPGTRLLVL.

In its sample, this clonotype was seen a few times. V is TRBV7-4 and J is TRBJ1-2, with D perhaps matching TRBD1 (6 bases). The CDR3 is made up of 19 amino acids. Trimming pared 3 bases from V and 0 bases from J, leaving 23 bases between. CDR1 is SGHVT and CDR2 is SQSDAQ in the germline V gene. The DNA of the CDR3 is TGTGCCAGCAGCTTTGTCCCCACGCGCTCAGGGGTGTCTAACTATGGCTACACCTTC. This sequence encodes CASSFVPTRSGVSNYGYTF.

The table lists this clonotype with many counts. The rearrangement links TRBV3-1 to TRBJ2-5, with D unclear. This CDR3 contains 11 residues. V was trimmed by 4 bases and J by 4 bases, leaving 4 bases between them. Germline values: CDR1 LGHDT, CDR2 YNNKEL (reference sequence). The CDR3 is CASSRLETQYF. CDR3 nucleotides: TGTGCCAGCAGCCGTCTAGAGACCCAGTACTTC.

This clonotype turned up a few times. The gene calls are TRBV10-3 and TRBJ2-3; TRBD1 agrees at 7 bases. Germline CDR1 ENHRY, CDR2 SYGVKD. Losses at the gene ends were 8 bases for V and 1 base for J; bases not matched to a gene: 9. CDR3 size: 15 residues. In DNA form, the CDR3 reads TGTGCCATCGGGGATACAGGGGCGGGCACAGATACGCAGTATTTT. Translation: CAIGDTGAGTDTQYF.

This clonotype was picked up many times. The V and J genes are TRBV4-3 and TRBJ1-1; 8 bases agree with TRBD1. The CDR3 runs to 15 residues. CDR1 is LGHNA and CDR2 is YSLEER in the germline V gene. The V segment lost 6 bases and the J segment 4 bases; nucleotides outside the gene matches: 10. In nucleotides, the CDR3 is TGCGCCAGCAGGGTCGGACAGGGCGGTAGCACTGAAGCTTTCTTT. Amino acids: CASRVGQGGSTEAFF.

The genes are TRBV10-3 and TRBJ2-6; 7 nucleotides line up with TRBD1. The junction had 2 bases not matched to a gene; V was cut back by 7 bases and J by 2 bases. The germline CDR1 and CDR2 sequences are ENHRY and SYGVKD. CDR3 length equals 14 residues. The CDR3, as DNA: TGTGCCATCACGGGACAGCCTGGGGCCAACGTCCTGACTTTC. It yields the protein CAITGQPGANVLTF.

This clonotype was seen more than once but under ten times. The chain couples TRBV4-2 to TRBJ2-1; D uncertain. This CDR3 is built from 16 residues. Deletions cut 1 base from V and 4 bases from J, with 14 bases between. Per the germline V gene, CDR1 is LGHNA and CDR2 is YNFKEQ. The CDR3: CASSQVYAAKYNEQFF. The CDR3 coding sequence is TGTGCCAGCAGCCAAGTTTATGCGGCAAAGTACAATGAGCAGTTCTTC.

The sample holds a few counts of this clonotype. The chain uses TRBV27 and TRBJ2-7, with 10 bases aligning to TRBD1. V lost 3 bases and J lost 6; bases outside the gene matches: 14. The CDR3 has 17 residues. The V gene's germline CDR1 is MNHEY and CDR2 SMNVEV (reference sequence). CDR3 loop: CASSFLPGTGVSFEQYF. CDR3 nucleotide sequence: TGTGCCAGCAGTTTCCTGCCCGGGACAGGGGTCTCTTTCGAGCAGTACTTC.

This clonotype was detected only a few times. The chain couples TRBV7-2 to TRBJ1-2; no firm D call. V was trimmed by 1 base and J by 5 bases, leaving 8 bases between them. This CDR3 comprises 13 residues. Germline V gives CDR1 SGHTA, CDR2 FQGNSA. The CDR3, as DNA: TGTGCCAGCAGCTTAGTAGGGAAATATGGCTACACCTTC. Its protein is CASSLVGKYGYTF.

The chain recombines TRBV4-1 with TRBJ2-2, with 7 nucleotides matching TRBD2. V dropped 0 bases and J dropped 2; count of bases not matched to a gene: 6. CDR3 length: 17 amino acids. The germline CDR1 and CDR2 sequences are MGHRA and YSYEKL. DNA of the CDR3: TGCGCCAGCAGCCAAGAGGGGACTACACCAAACACCGGGGAGCTGTTTTTT. Translation: CASSQEGTTPNTGELFF.

This clonotype was seen ten or more times. The rearrangement joins TRBV15 to TRBJ2-5; D gene unclear. The CDR3 has 12 amino acids. V lost 0 bases, J lost 13 bases, and 12 bases lay in between. Germline CDR1 reads LNHNV; CDR2 reads YYDKDF (reference sequence). The CDR3 DNA sequence: TGTGCCACCAGCAGAGATCCCGAGCTCCCGTACTTC. Translation: CATSRDPELPYF.

The chain has TRBV2 and TRBJ2-2; D is perhaps TRBD1 (6 bases). The V and J ends lost 10 bases and 2 bases respectively, with 26 bases between them. The CDR3 loop spans 18 amino acids. Germline V gene data show CDR1 as SNHLY and CDR2 as FYNNEI. This CDR3 is CATLAFRDNAFNTGELFF. CDR3 nucleotides: TGTGCCACTCTTGCGTTCCGGGACAATGCCTTTAACACCGGGGAGCTGTTTTTT. Together with reference TRBV2 and TRBJ2-2, the CDR3 gives the full variable domain: EPEVTQTPSHQVTQMGQEVILRCVPISNHLYFYWYRQILGQKVEFLVSFYNNEISEKSEIFDDQFSVERPDGSNFTLKIRSTKLEDSAMYFCATLAFRDNAFNTGELFFGEGSRLTVL.

This sequence joins TRBV28 and TRBJ2-1, with 7 nucleotides matching TRBD2. Germline assignment: CDR1 MDHEN and CDR2 SYDVKM. Unmatched junction bases numbered 7, after V lost 6 bases and J lost 5 bases. The CDR3 loop spans 14 amino acids. The CDR3 coding sequence is TGTGCCAGCAGCTTTAGGCGGGGGAACAATGAGCAGTTCTTC. Its protein is CASSFRRGNNEQFF.